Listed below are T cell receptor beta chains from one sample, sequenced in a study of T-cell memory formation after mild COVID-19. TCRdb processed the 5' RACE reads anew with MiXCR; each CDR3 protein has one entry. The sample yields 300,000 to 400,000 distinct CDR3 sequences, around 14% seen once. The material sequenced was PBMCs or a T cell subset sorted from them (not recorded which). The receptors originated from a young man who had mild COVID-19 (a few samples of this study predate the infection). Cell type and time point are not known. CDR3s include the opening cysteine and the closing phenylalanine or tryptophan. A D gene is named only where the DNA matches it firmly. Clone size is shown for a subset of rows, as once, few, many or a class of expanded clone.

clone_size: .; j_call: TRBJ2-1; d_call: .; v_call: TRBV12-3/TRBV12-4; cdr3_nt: TGTGCCAGCAGTGCCAACTCTGGCAACAATGAGCAGTTCTTC; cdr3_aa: CASSANSGNNEQFF
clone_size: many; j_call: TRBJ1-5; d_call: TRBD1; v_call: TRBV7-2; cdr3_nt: TGTGCCAGCAGCTTAGCGGCCCAGGACAGGAATCAGCCCCAGCATTTT; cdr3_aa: CASSLAAQDRNQPQHF
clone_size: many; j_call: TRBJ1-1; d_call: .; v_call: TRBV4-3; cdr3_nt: TGCGCCAGCAGCCAAGCCGGGAACACTGAAGCTTTCTTT; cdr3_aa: CASSQAGNTEAFF
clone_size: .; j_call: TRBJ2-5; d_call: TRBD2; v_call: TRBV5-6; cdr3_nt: TGTGCCAGCAGCTTGTTTAGCGGGAGGCCTCGGGGGACCCAGTACTTC; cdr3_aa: CASSLFSGRPRGTQYF
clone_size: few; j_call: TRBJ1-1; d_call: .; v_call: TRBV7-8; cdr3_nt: TGTGCCAGCAGCTTAGACGCCCAGGGTGGGACTGAAGCTTTCTTT; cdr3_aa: CASSLDAQGGTEAFF
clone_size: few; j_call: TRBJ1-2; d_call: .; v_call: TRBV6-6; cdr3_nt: TGTGCCAGCAGTTTTCGGACGGATAACTATGGCTACACCTTC; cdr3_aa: CASSFRTDNYGYTF
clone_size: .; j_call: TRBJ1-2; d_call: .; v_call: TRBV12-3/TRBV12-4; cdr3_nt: TGTGCCAGCAGTTTAGGATCATCCGGGTATGGCTACACCTTC; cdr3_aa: CASSLGSSGYGYTF
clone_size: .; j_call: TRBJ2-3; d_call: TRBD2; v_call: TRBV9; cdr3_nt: TGTGCCAGCAGCGAGGGACTAGCGGTGACGACAGATACGCAGTATTTT; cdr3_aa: CASSEGLAVTTDTQYF
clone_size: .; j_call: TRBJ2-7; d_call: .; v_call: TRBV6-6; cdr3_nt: TGTGCCAGCAGTTTAGAAGCTTTTGAGCAGTACTTC; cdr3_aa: CASSLEAFEQYF
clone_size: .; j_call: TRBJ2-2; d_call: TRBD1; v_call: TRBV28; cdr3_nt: TGTGCCAGCAGTTTGGGACAGTCGGAGCTGTTTTTT; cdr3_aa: CASSLGQSELFF
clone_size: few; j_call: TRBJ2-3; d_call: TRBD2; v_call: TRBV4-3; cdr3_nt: TGCGCCAGCAGCCAGGAGTCAGCGGGGGCGAAGGATACGCAGTATTTT; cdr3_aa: CASSQESAGAKDTQYF
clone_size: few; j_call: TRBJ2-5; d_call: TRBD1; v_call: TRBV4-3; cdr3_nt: TGCGCCAGCAGCCAAGTACAGGGGTCGGGGTTGGGAGAGACCCAGTACTTC; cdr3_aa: CASSQVQGSGLGETQYF